This T cell receptor beta chain is from a study of T cells after posttransplantation cyclophosphamide. This CDR3 comprises 11 residues. With 6 bases removed from V and 5 bases from J, the gap between germline ends came to 7 bases. Germline loops: CDR1 MNHEY, CDR2 SVGAGI. Clones were sequenced by immunoSEQ multiplex PCR, and TCRdb holds only the in-frame ones, with some missing. The sample has about 52,000 clones, about 86% seen once. V usage is TRBV6-5 and J usage is TRBJ1-1, with a possible D match to TRBD1 (6 bases). Sequenced sample: PBMCs. This TCR came from a man aged 30 to 45 with a blood cancer, CMV-positive, and with a related stem cell donor. The CDR3 loop reads CASRTGTEAFF. In nucleotides, the CDR3 is TGTGCCAGCAGAACAGGGACTGAAGCTTTCTTT.